The TCR beta chain under discussion was sequenced for a study of a mutant IDH1 vaccine in newly diagnosed glioma. Study-wide background: First vaccine doses came 4-6 weeks after radiotherapy alone, or with temozolomide cycles. Mean patient age was approximately 40 years; about 60% were male and around 38% female.

Overall study findings and caveats: Pseudoprogression apparently tracked independently of changes in top peripheral T cell clonotypes.

In regard to this clone: The antigen remains undetermined.

As for time point: week 23, last vaccination. Every single dose of the vaccine, 300 ug of mutant IDH1 20-mer peptide, came with topical imiquimod. Each tumor in the donors was a new WHO grade 3 or 4 astrocytoma, IDH1-mutant and ATRX-lost. The protocol was immunoSEQ multiplex PCR, while the TCRdb copy is restricted to in-frame clones and leaves out a portion. The sample gives some 30,000 clones, approximately 90% of which show up once; around 2.4% is in the top ten. Per germline, CDR1 MDHEN and CDR2 SYDVKM. The CDR3 runs to 15 residues. V lost 2 bases and J lost 0, with 8 bases in between. Sequencing was performed on PBMCs, taken from a glioma patient whose treatment included an IDH1 peptide vaccine. J is TRBJ1-3 and V is TRBV28; D gene uncertain. The TCR comes from a man aged 35 to 55 with glioma. For the CDR3, the DNA is TGTGCCAGCAGTTTAAGTCAGAACTCTGGAAACACCATATATTTT. Its translation: CASSLSQNSGNTIYF.